This TCR beta chain comes out of a study of coeliac disease. On the study more broadly: Coeliac patients had newly diagnosed active disease, refractory type I disease, or gluten-free diet control. Overall study findings and caveats: TRB repertoires were largely private, with most amino acid sequences found in only one sample. In active celiac disease, intraepithelial and lamina propria TRB and TRG repertoires were less clonal than controls. Known gliadin-specific TRB sequences: about 45% of the 18 coeliac samples, only 1 of 6 controls.

Sequenced by immunoSEQ multiplex PCR; TCRdb stores in-frame clones only, minus some. The sample contains thousands of clones, 66% of which appear only once. Comment on this clone: Its matching antigen is unknown.

This receptor was obtained from a man aged 50 or older with active celiac disease. Source material: lamina propria lymphocytes from the gut.

CDR3: CASSLGTSGTGELFF. CDR3 DNA sequence: TGTGCCAGCAGTTTGGGGACTAGCGGGACCGGGGAGCTGTTTTTT. The chain carries TRBV28 and TRBJ2-2, with 12 bases lining up with TRBD2. CDR1 MDHEN and CDR2 SYDVKM come from the germline V gene. The CDR3 spans 15 residues. J gave up 5 bases and V 3 bases, and 1 base lay outside the gene matches. The variable domain in full, completed from reference TRBV28 and TRBJ2-2, reads DVKVTQSSRYLVKRTGEKVFLECVQDMDHENMFWYRQDPGLGLRLIYFSYDVKMKEKGDIPEGYSVSREKKERFSLILESASTNQTSMYLCASSLGTSGTGELFFGEGSRLTVL.